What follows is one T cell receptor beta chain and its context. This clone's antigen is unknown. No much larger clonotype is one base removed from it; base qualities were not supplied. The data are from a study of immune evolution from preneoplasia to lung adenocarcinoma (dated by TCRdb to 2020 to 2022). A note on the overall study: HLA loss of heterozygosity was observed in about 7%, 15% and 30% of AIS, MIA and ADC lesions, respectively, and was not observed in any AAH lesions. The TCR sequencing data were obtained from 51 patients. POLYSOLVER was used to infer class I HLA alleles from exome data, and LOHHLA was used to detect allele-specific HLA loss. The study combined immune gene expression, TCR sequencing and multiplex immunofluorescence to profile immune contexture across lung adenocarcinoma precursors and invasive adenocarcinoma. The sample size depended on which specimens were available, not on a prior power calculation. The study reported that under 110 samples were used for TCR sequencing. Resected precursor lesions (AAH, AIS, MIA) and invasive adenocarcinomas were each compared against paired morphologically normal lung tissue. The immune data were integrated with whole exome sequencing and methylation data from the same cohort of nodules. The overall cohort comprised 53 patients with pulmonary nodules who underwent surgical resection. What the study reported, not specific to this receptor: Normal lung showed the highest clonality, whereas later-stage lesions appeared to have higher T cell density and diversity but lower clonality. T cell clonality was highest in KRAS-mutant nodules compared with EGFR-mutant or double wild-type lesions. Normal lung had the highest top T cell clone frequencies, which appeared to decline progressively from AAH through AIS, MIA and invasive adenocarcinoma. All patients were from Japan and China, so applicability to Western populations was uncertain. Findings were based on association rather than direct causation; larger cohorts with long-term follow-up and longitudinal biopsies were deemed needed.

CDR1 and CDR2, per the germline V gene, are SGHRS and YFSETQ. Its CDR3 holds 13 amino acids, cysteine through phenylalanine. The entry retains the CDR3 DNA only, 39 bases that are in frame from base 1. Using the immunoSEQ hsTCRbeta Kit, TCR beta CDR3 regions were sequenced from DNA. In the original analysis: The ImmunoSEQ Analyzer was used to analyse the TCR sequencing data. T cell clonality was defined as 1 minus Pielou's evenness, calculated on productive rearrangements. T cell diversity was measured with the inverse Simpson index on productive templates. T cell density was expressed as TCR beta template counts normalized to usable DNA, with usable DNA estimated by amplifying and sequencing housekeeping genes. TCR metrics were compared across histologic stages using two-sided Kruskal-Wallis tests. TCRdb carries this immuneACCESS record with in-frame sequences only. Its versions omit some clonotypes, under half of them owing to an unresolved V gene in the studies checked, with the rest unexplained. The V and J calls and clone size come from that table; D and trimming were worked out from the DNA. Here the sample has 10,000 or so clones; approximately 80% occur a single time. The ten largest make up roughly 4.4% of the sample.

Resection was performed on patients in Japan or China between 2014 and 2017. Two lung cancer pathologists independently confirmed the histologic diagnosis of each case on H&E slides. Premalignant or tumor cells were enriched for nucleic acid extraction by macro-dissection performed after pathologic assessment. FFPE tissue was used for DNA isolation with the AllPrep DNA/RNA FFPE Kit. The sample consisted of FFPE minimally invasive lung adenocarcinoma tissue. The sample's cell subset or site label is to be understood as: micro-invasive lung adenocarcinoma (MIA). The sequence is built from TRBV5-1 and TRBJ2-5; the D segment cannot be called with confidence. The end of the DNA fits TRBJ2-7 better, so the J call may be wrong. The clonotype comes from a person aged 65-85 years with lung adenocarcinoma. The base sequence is TGCGCCAGCAGCTTGGATAACTCCTACGAGCAGTACTTC. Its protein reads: CASSLDNSYEQYF.